The 10 T cell receptor beta chains presented below share a single source sample, sequenced in a study of regulatory T cells in long-lasting Graves disease. Time point given: newly diagnosed GD, antithyroid drugs for less than 3 months. Generation of the TCR library employed RNA extracted from PBMCs. To make TCR beta libraries, researchers used iRepertoire HTBI primers and Arm-PCR of CDR3 regions. Each CDR3 protein is one row after TCRdb ran MiXCR on the multiplex PCR reads. The repertoire consists of 400,000 to 550,000 distinct CDR3 sequences, with around 15% occurring once and the leading ten covering under 30%. The sample also formed part of further work on T cells in Graves' hyperthyroidism and ophthalmopathy.

The specimen was peripheral blood mononuclear cells (PBMCs), collected at new diagnosis, from a patient treated with antithyroid drugs. The receptors derive from a woman between 18 and 30 years old with Graves disease.

DNA for the CDR3: TGTGCCAGCAGTTTAACTAGCGGAGGAGGGGGGATGAATGAGCAGTTCTTC. The encoded protein is CASSLTSGGGGMNEQFF. V and J are TRBV12-3 or TRBV12-4 and TRBJ2-5; TRBD2 aligns across 8 bases. The J call may be incorrect, as the DNA end agrees better with TRBJ2-1. This CDR3 comprises 17 residues.

This clonotype was seen ten or more times. The rearrangement links TRBV20-1 to TRBJ2-4, with D unresolved. Trimming left V 3 bases short and J 3 bases short, with 15 bases between. The V gene's germline CDR1 is DFQATT and CDR2 SNEGSKA (reference sequence). The CDR3 length is 15 residues. CDR3 coding DNA: TGCAGTGCTAGTACATTTGGCAATTACAAAAACATTCAGTACTTC. Translated, it gives CSASTFGNYKNIQYF.

This clonotype was seen a handful of times. V is TRBV5-1 and J is TRBJ2-3, with 8 bases lining up with TRBD2. The CDR3 has 12 residues. Germline V gene lookup returns CDR1 SGHRS and CDR2 YFSETQ. J gave up 8 bases and V 2 bases, and 1 base lay outside the gene matches. The CDR3 loop is CASSFTSGTQYF. The CDR3 nucleotides read TGCGCCAGCAGCTTTACTAGCGGTACGCAGTATTTT.

In this sample, this clonotype turned up a few times. J is TRBJ2-1 and V is TRBV20-1; D might be TRBD1 (6 bases). V lost 6 bases to trimming and J lost 0 bases, with 12 bases between them. Germline V gene data show CDR1 as DFQATT and CDR2 as SNEGSKA (reference sequence). The CDR3 sequence is 14 residues long. The CDR3 here is CSARGYFSYNEQFF. The DNA of the CDR3 is TGCAGTGCCAGGGGTTACTTCTCCTACAATGAGCAGTTCTTC.

Many counts were recorded for this clonotype. The V and J genes are TRBV28 and TRBJ2-7; TRBD1 or TRBD2 may be the D gene (5 bases each). V lost 4 bases, J lost 7 bases, and 17 bases lay in between. The CDR3 has 14 residues. The germline gives CDR1 MDHEN, CDR2 SYDVKM. CDR3: CASSSLTGPTEQYF. As DNA, the CDR3 is TGTGCCAGCAGTTCCTTAACGGGGCCGACGGAGCAGTACTTC.

About this clonotype: Being one base from a much bigger clone, this may be a read error. The chain uses TRBV20-1 and TRBJ2-1, with D perhaps TRBD2 (6 bases). Looked up from germline, CDR1 is DFQATT and CDR2 is SNEGSKA (reference sequence). This CDR3 comprises 15 residues. This CDR3 is CSARPGSWVGGTQHF. CDR3 nucleotides: TGCAGTGCTAGGCCGGGATCTTGGGTTGGAGGGACCCAGCACTTC.

This clonotype showed up many times. The J gene is TRBJ2-3, the V gene TRBV7-9; D call uncertain. The germline CDR1 and CDR2 sequences are SEHNR and FQNEAQ (reference sequence). The CDR3 has 16 residues. The V end lost 0 bases, the J end lost 3 bases, and 13 bases lay between the germline ends. CDR3 residues: CASSLATLSGTDTQYF. DNA of the CDR3: TGTGCCAGCAGCTTAGCGACTCTATCTGGGACAGATACGCAGTATTTT.

This clonotype has ten or more counts. This chain joins TRBV30 and TRBJ2-1, with 9 bases fitting TRBD2. CDR3 length equals 14 residues. V lost 3 bases and J lost 3; bases outside the gene matches: 3. Germline V gene sequence: CDR1 GTSNPN, CDR2 SVGIG (reference sequence). CDR3 region: CAWRRLAVYNEQFF. As DNA, the CDR3 is TGTGCCTGGAGGAGACTAGCGGTCTACAATGAGCAGTTCTTC.

This clonotype has at least ten counts. This chain connects TRBV20-1 to TRBJ2-7, with TRBD1 as a possible D gene (5 bases). V was shortened by 5 bases and J by 2 bases, with 7 bases between the two germline ends. The CDR3 totals 11 residues. Germline V lookup: CDR1 DFQATT, CDR2 SNEGSKA (reference sequence). CDR3 region: CSAQGAYEQYF. Written as DNA, the CDR3 is TGCAGTGCTCAGGGCGCCTACGAGCAGTACTTC.

The chain joins TRBV14 to TRBJ2-3; 12 nucleotides match TRBD2. Germline trimming cut 3 bases from V and 4 bases from J; bases unmatched to any gene: 5. The germline CDR1 and CDR2 sequences are SGHDN and FVKESK. The CDR3 is 16 residues long. The CDR3 spells CASSQYRLAGADTQYF. CDR3 coding DNA: TGTGCCAGCAGCCAGTACCGACTAGCGGGAGCAGATACGCAGTATTTT.